Following are 29 T cell receptor beta chains from one sample sequenced in a study of T cells in localized non-small cell lung cancer. Profiled with immunoSEQ multiplex PCR; TCRdb holds only in-frame clones, not every one. The sample lists around 17,000 clones, around 89% seen once, with 3% to 4% in the top ten. Specimen: peripheral blood, collected before any cancer treatment. The source of these receptors is a male donor older than 55 with stage II squamous cell lung carcinoma.

The chain couples TRBV6-1 to TRBJ2-7; D remains ambiguous. Germline assignment: CDR1 MNHNS and CDR2 SASEGT. The CDR3 consists of 13 residues. V was trimmed by 1 base and J by 0 bases, leaving 4 bases between them. This chain's CDR3 is CASSEGGSYEQYF. The CDR3, as DNA: TGTGCCAGCAGTGAAGGAGGCTCCTACGAGCAGTACTTC.

This chain joins TRBV5-1 and TRBJ2-1; the D gene is possibly TRBD2 (6 bases). Germline assignment: CDR1 SGHRS and CDR2 YFSETQ. Trimming stripped 0 bases from V and 5 bases from J, with 12 bases between. The CDR3 consists of 15 residues. As DNA, the CDR3 is TGCGCCAGCAGCTTGGGTGCGGGGACCCACAATGAGCAGTTCTTC. This gives the protein CASSLGAGTHNEQFF.

The J gene is TRBJ2-1, the V gene TRBV28; 7 bases line up with TRBD2. Trimming took 3 bases from V and 12 from J; bases not matched to a gene: 5. This CDR3 comprises 12 residues. In germline, CDR1 is MDHEN, CDR2 SYDVKM. The CDR3 spells CASSFRREGQFF. CDR3 coding DNA: TGTGCCAGCAGTTTCCGCAGGGAGGGGCAGTTCTTC.

The rearrangement uses TRBV2 and TRBJ1-2, with a weak D call TRBD1 (5 bases). Germline CDR1 is SNHLY and CDR2 is FYNNEI. There are 16 residues in the CDR3. V was pared by 6 bases and J by 0 bases, with 17 bases between. In DNA form, the CDR3 reads TGTGCCAGCAGGACAAAACGCGGGGCTGCTAACTATGGCTACACCTTC. Its translation: CASRTKRGAANYGYTF.

The chain links TRBV27 to TRBJ1-5; unclear D gene. Trimming shortened V by 3 bases and J by 3 bases, and 9 bases separated the two germline ends. Per germline, CDR1 MNHEY and CDR2 SMNVEV (reference sequence). This CDR3 is built from 14 residues. The DNA of the CDR3 is TGTGCCAGCAGTTTCCTCGGGGTCAATCAGCCCCAGCATTTT. Translation: CASSFLGVNQPQHF.

The V call is TRBV15, the J call TRBJ2-1; tentatively, D is TRBD2 (6 bases). V was trimmed by 0 bases and J by 7 bases, leaving 13 bases between them. In germline, CDR1 is LNHNV, CDR2 YYDKDF (reference sequence). There are 15 residues in the CDR3. CDR3 sequence reads: CATSRDLTRLNEQFF. Written as DNA, the CDR3 is TGTGCCACCAGCAGAGATCTGACTAGGTTGAATGAGCAGTTCTTC.

This rearrangement joins TRBV9 to TRBJ2-4, with TRBD2 matching 8 bases. Per germline, CDR1 SGDLS and CDR2 YYNGEE. With V trimmed by 0 bases and J by 7 bases, 0 bases remained unmatched. This CDR3 contains 13 residues. DNA of the CDR3: TGTGCCAGCAGCGTAGCGGGGGGGAACATTCAGTACTTC. Its protein product is CASSVAGGNIQYF.

The rearrangement uses TRBV7-9 and TRBJ2-7; D tentatively reads TRBD1 or TRBD2 (5 bases each). Germline CDR1 reads SEHNR; CDR2 reads FQNEAQ (reference sequence). The CDR3 covers 14 residues. Trimming removed 5 bases at V and 3 bases at J, with 14 bases between. CDR3 sequence (DNA): TGTGCCAGCAGCCCTCGAGGGGATCTCTACGAGCAGTACTTC. This encodes CASSPRGDLYEQYF.

The CDR3 loop is CASSNTRNQPQHF. CDR3 sequence (DNA): TGTGCCAGCAGCAATACTAGGAATCAGCCCCAGCATTTT. The V call is TRBV6-1, the J call TRBJ1-5; D unclear. This CDR3 contains 13 residues. The ends were cut back, 6 bases at V and 4 bases at J, with 10 bases in the middle. Germline CDR1 reads MNHNS; CDR2 reads SASEGT.

The CDR3 spells CASALAPGSSIGEQFF. CDR3 nucleotide sequence: TGTGCTAGTGCCCTTGCTCCGGGCTCTTCCATCGGGGAGCAGTTCTTC. V usage is TRBV12-5 and J usage is TRBJ2-1; D remains ambiguous. The germline V gene encodes CDR1 LGHNT and CDR2 FRNRAP. This CDR3 spans 16 amino acids. V gave up 7 bases and J gave up 10 bases, with 26 bases separating them.

V is TRBV7-2 and J is TRBJ2-1, with TRBD2 matching 12 bases. The V gene end was trimmed by 4 bases and the J gene end by 7 bases; junction bases not matched to a gene: 5. CDR3 length equals 15 residues. Looked up from germline, CDR1 is SGHTA and CDR2 is FQGNSA. CDR3 in amino acids: CASSSLAGGLNEQFF. The DNA of the CDR3 is TGTGCCAGCAGCTCACTAGCGGGAGGTTTGAATGAGCAGTTCTTC.

The chain employs TRBV27 and TRBJ2-7; TRBD1 aligns across 11 bases. Germline loops: CDR1 MNHEY, CDR2 SMNVEV (reference sequence). Unmatched junction bases numbered 4, after V lost 5 bases and J lost 1 base. The length of the CDR3 is 15 residues. CDR3 amino acids: CASSQRDRGSYEQYF. CDR3 nucleotide sequence: TGTGCCAGCAGTCAGAGGGACAGGGGGTCCTACGAGCAGTACTTC.

This rearrangement joins TRBV7-9 to TRBJ1-5; tentatively, D is TRBD1 (5 bases). V was cut by 5 bases and J by 3 bases, with 11 bases left in between. This CDR3 is built from 14 residues. CDR1 is SEHNR and CDR2 is FQNEAQ in the germline V gene (reference sequence). The CDR3 reads CASSATVDNQPQHF. DNA for the CDR3: TGTGCCAGCAGCGCGACAGTGGACAATCAGCCCCAGCATTTT. Supplemented by reference TRBV7-9 and TRBJ1-5, the full variable domain reads DTGVSQNPRHKITKRGQNVTFRCDPISEHNRLYWYRQTLGQGPEFLTYFQNEAQLEKSRLLSDRFSAERPKGSFSTLEIQRTEQGDSAMYLCASSATVDNQPQHFGDGTRLSIL.

This clone was seen just once. The chain combines TRBV9 with TRBJ1-5; D is undetermined. V lost 0 bases and J 2 bases, leaving 9 bases between the germline ends. The length of the CDR3 is 15 residues. Germline V gene data show CDR1 as SGDLS and CDR2 as YYNGEE. CDR3 residues: CASSVDWGGNQPQHF. The DNA for the CDR3 is TGTGCCAGCAGCGTAGATTGGGGAGGCAATCAGCCCCAGCATTTT.

The chain recombines TRBV28 with TRBJ2-5, with D possibly being TRBD1 (7 bases). V shed 3 bases and J shed 5 bases, with 19 bases lying between them. Germline lookup yields CDR1 MDHEN and CDR2 SYDVKM. The CDR3 loop spans 16 amino acids. The CDR3 spells CASSFDSAGGRETQYF. CDR3 in DNA: TGTGCCAGCAGTTTCGATTCGGCAGGGGGGAGGGAGACCCAGTACTTC.

This chain links TRBV7-2 with TRBJ2-7, with 9 bases that match TRBD1. Losses at the gene ends were 5 bases for V and 3 bases for J; bases not matched to a gene: 8. The CDR3 spans 15 residues. Germline CDR1 reads SGHTA; CDR2 reads FQGNSA. For the CDR3, the DNA is TGTGCCAGCAGCCAGGGACAGGGAAATATCTACGAGCAGTACTTC. It translates to CASSQGQGNIYEQYF.

The chain joins TRBV28 to TRBJ2-5; D not certain. The germline V and J ends were trimmed by 2 bases and 1 base, with 14 bases remaining between them. The CDR3 is 16 amino acids. Germline CDR1 and CDR2: MDHEN and SYDVKM. The CDR3: CASSLQDGPLQETQYF. CDR3 nucleotide sequence: TGTGCCAGCAGTTTACAGGACGGTCCTCTCCAAGAGACCCAGTACTTC.

V and J are TRBV10-3 and TRBJ1-3; D is unclear. Germline lookup yields CDR1 ENHRY and CDR2 SYGVKD. The CDR3 has 15 residues. V lost 4 bases, J lost 2 bases, and 12 bases lay in between. The CDR3 DNA follows: TGTGCCATCAGTGCGATGGCTGGGACTGGAAACACCATATATTTT. Translated, it gives CAISAMAGTGNTIYF.

The V call is TRBV2, the J call TRBJ2-5, with D possibly TRBD1 on 6 matching bases. This CDR3 has 14 amino acids. Looked up from germline, CDR1 is SNHLY and CDR2 is FYNNEI. V lost 7 bases, J lost 3 bases, and 15 bases lay in between. The CDR3 is CASTNRAVEETQYF. The CDR3 nucleotides are TGTGCCAGCACGAACAGGGCAGTAGAAGAGACCCAGTACTTC.

This chain joins TRBV4-1 and TRBJ2-7; D uncertain. V lost 1 base and J lost 3, with 13 bases in between. Germline values: CDR1 MGHRA, CDR2 YSYEKL. The CDR3 runs 15 residues. Here the CDR3 reads CASSQVRQSFYEQYF. The CDR3 DNA reads TGCGCCAGCAGCCAAGTTAGGCAGAGTTTCTACGAGCAGTACTTC.

The gene calls are TRBV5-8 and TRBJ2-7; 7 positions match TRBD1. The V gene end was trimmed by 4 bases and the J gene end by 2 bases; junction bases not matched to a gene: 6. The V gene's germline CDR1 is SGHTS and CDR2 YDEGEE. The CDR3 extends over 14 amino acids. The DNA of the CDR3 is TGTGCCAGCAGCAGGACAGGTGCCACCTACGAGCAGTACTTC. Its translation: CASSRTGATYEQYF.

The chain couples TRBV9 to TRBJ2-3; D gene unclear. Germline V gives CDR1 SGDLS, CDR2 YYNGEE. V lost 0 bases, J lost 0 bases, and 11 bases lay in between. The CDR3 covers 16 residues. CDR3 nucleotide sequence: TGTGCCAGCAGCGTAGGGGCTACTCCTAGCACAGATACGCAGTATTTT. This translates into CASSVGATPSTDTQYF.

The rearrangement joins TRBV30 to TRBJ2-7; 8 bases match TRBD2. With V trimmed by 8 bases and J by 4 bases, 4 bases remained unmatched. Germline V gene lookup returns CDR1 GTSNPN and CDR2 SVGIG (reference sequence). The CDR3 runs to 11 residues. CDR3 DNA sequence: TGTGCCCAGCGGGAGCGATACGAGCAGTACTTC. It codes for CAQRERYEQYF. Drawing the rest from reference TRBV30 and TRBJ2-7, the complete variable domain is SQTIHQWPATLVQPVGSPLSLECTVEGTSNPNLYWYRQAAGRGLQLLFYSVGIGQISSEVPQNLSASRPQDRQFILSSKKLLLSDSGFYLCAQRERYEQYFGPGTRLTVT.

The chain couples TRBV10-3 to TRBJ2-7, with D perhaps assigned TRBD1 or TRBD2 (5 bases each). The V gene's germline CDR1 is ENHRY and CDR2 SYGVKD. The CDR3 has 12 amino acids. The V gene lost 8 bases and the J gene lost 0 bases, with 8 bases spanning the gap. The CDR3: CAISGTSYEQYF. In DNA form, the CDR3 reads TGTGCCATCTCGGGGACCTCCTACGAGCAGTACTTC.

The chain carries TRBV19 and TRBJ2-2; D gene unclear. The V gene's germline CDR1 is LNHDA and CDR2 SQIVND (reference sequence). The CDR3 extends over 13 amino acids. V was trimmed by 4 bases and J by 4 bases, leaving 7 bases between them. The CDR3, as DNA: TGTGCCAGTAGTACAGAAGTCACCGGGGAGCTGTTTTTT. This translates into CASSTEVTGELFF.

This rearrangement joins TRBV5-6 to TRBJ2-3; TRBD1 matches 9 bases. V trimming: 0 bases; J trimming: 4 bases; junction bases outside the gene matches: 6. Germline V gives CDR1 SGHDT, CDR2 YYEEEE. The CDR3 is 16 residues long. CDR3 protein: CASSLDDRGSPDTQYF. CDR3 sequence (DNA): TGTGCCAGCAGCTTGGATGACAGGGGGAGTCCAGATACGCAGTATTTT.

The V gene is TRBV7-2, the J gene TRBJ2-1; D is unclear. Looked up from germline, CDR1 is SGHTA and CDR2 is FQGNSA. CDR3 length equals 16 residues. V was clipped by 4 bases and J by 8 bases, with 21 bases between them. As DNA, the CDR3 is TGTGCCAGCAGCTACCAGAAGGGTAGGAATGGCGATGAGCAGTTCTTC. Its translation: CASSYQKGRNGDEQFF.

The gene calls are TRBV10-3 and TRBJ2-7, with 12 nucleotides matching TRBD2. The CDR3 is 22 residues long. Per germline, CDR1 ENHRY and CDR2 SYGVKD. J was trimmed by 3 bases and V by 2 bases; bases with no gene match: 23. The CDR3 coding sequence is TGTGCCATCAGTGAGAATAGGGCTAGCGGGAGGGTGTTATTTCCTATAATCTACGAGCAGTACTTC. Protein sequence: CAISENRASGRVLFPIIYEQYF.

This rearrangement joins TRBV7-7 to TRBJ2-5, with D unclear. Trimming took off 2 bases at V and 1 base at J, with 11 bases between the two ends. The CDR3 has 15 amino acids. Germline-derived CDR1 and CDR2 are SSHAT and FNYEAQ (reference sequence). CDR3 residues: CASSLFGHPQETQYF. The CDR3 DNA is TGTGCCAGCAGCTTATTTGGGCATCCCCAAGAGACCCAGTACTTC.